Presented here are 3 T cell receptor beta chains from one specimen sequenced in a study of shared clonotypes between healthy human individuals. Naive CD8 cells lacked CD45RO, underwent positive selection for CCR7 and left out terminally differentiated effector memory CD45RA+ cells. Sequencing was performed with immunoSEQ multiplex PCR; in TCRdb, only in-frame clones are kept and a portion is missing. The sample has roughly 2 million clones; around 96% are singletons. The sample comprised naive CD8+ T cells sorted from blood. Every receptor here comes from a man aged 18 to 29 in good health.

For this clone: Other DNA sequences of this sample code for an identical CDR3. The CDR3 DNA reads as TGTGCCAGCAGTTTCAGGTCGGGGTACGAGCAGTACTTC. The encoded protein is CASSFRSGYEQYF. V usage is TRBV27 and J usage is TRBJ2-7; D is possibly TRBD2 (5 bases). The germline V gene has CDR1 MNHEY and CDR2 SMNVEV (reference sequence). CDR3 length: 13 amino acids. Trimming removed 3 bases from V and 4 bases from J, with 10 bases in between.

The rearrangement links TRBV19 to TRBJ1-4, with a possible D match to TRBD1 (6 bases). Germline lookup yields CDR1 LNHDA and CDR2 SQIVND (reference sequence). The CDR3 consists of 14 residues. Trimming removed 5 bases from V and 8 bases from J, with 15 bases in between. For the CDR3, the DNA is TGTGCCAGTAGTCAGGGGAGGGGACGGGAAAAACTGTTTTTT. Its protein is CASSQGRGREKLFF.

The chain recombines TRBV7-6 with TRBJ2-3; D not resolved. V lost 1 base to trimming and J lost 5 bases, with 7 bases between them. This CDR3 is built from 13 residues. CDR1 and CDR2 (germline): SGHVS, FNYEAQ. CDR3 bases: TGTGCCAGCAGCTTAGAGGTGGGAGATACGCAGTATTTT. Residues: CASSLEVGDTQYF.